This entry features one T cell receptor (beta chain) sequence. What it binds is not known. The data are from a study of OX40 agonist ivuxolimab in advanced cancers. Overall study context: Of the participants, around 43% had some prior anti-PD-1, anti-PD-L1 or anti-CTLA-4 therapy, which was allowed.

Findings and caveats of the study: Relative to CD4+, CD8+ T cells held more expanded clones on average.

The data were produced by immunoSEQ multiplex PCR, yet TCRdb's version contains in-frame clones alone and is incomplete. The sample holds about 58,000 clones; roughly four fifths are singletons and the top ten take approximately 0.7%. The source is an adult with an advanced solid tumor such as melanoma, head and neck, liver or kidney cancer. Material: CD4+ or CD8+ T cells sorted from blood, obtained in a trial of the OX40 agonist ivuxolimab.

The CDR3 DNA sequence: TGCGCCAGCAGCACCTACAGGTCCGCCGACGAGCAGTACTTC. It specifies CASSTYRSADEQYF. The chain recombines TRBV5-1 with TRBJ2-7; the D gene is possibly TRBD1 (5 bases). Germline-derived CDR1 and CDR2 are SGHRS and YFSETQ. The V and J ends lost 4 bases and 5 bases respectively, with 16 bases between them. CDR3 length: 14 amino acids. The full variable domain, completed using reference TRBV5-1 and TRBJ2-7, is KAGVTQTPRYLIKTRGQQVTLSCSPISGHRSVSWYQQTPGQGLQFLFEYFSETQRNKGNFPGRFSGRQFSNSRSEMNVSTLELGDSALYLCASSTYRSADEQYFGPGTRLTVT.